This is a list of T cell receptor beta chains from one sample in a study of cytotoxic CD8 clonotypes in ibrutinib-treated CLL. Produced via immunoSEQ multiplex PCR; TCRdb's table is partial and in-frame only. Of approximately 11,000 clones listed, around two thirds are singletons. Source: PBMCs, taken before ibrutinib treatment. These receptors all stem from a human donor with chronic lymphocytic leukemia. The CDR3 runs from the conserved cysteine through the conserved F or W. D genes are given only for firm matches. The size of a clone is reported for some rows only, either as once, few or many, or as a class for expanded clones.

>TRBJ2-5|.|.|TRBV6-5
TGTGCCAGCAGTTTGTCCGACGGGGAGACCCAGTACTTC
CASSLSDGETQYF
>TRBJ2-3|few|TRBD2|TRBV6-1
TGTGCCAGCAGTGAACTAGCGGGGGCAGATACGCAGTATTTT
CASSELAGADTQYF
>TRBJ2-7|.|.|TRBV5-4
TGTGCCAGCAGCTTGAGTACGGGGAAGGCCTACGAGCAGTACTTC
CASSLSTGKAYEQYF
>TRBJ1-2|few|.|TRBV28
TGTGCCAGCACCCATCAGGAAGGCTACACCTTC
CASTHQEGYTF
>TRBJ2-1|medium-sized|TRBD2|TRBV2
TGTGCCAGCAGAGCCGGGACTAGCGGCCTCTACAATGAGCAGTTCTTC
CASRAGTSGLYNEQFF
>TRBJ1-6|.|.|TRBV5-1
TGCGCCAGCAGCTTGCTCTGGGGACCCTATAATTCACCCCTCCACTTT
CASSLLWGPYNSPLHF
>TRBJ1-3|.|TRBD1|TRBV25-1
TGTGCCAGCAGCCGGGACAGTAACACCATATATTTT
CASSRDSNTIYF
>TRBJ1-3|.|.|TRBV6-1
TGTGCCAGCAAACTCCGGACCTCTGGAAACACCATATATTTT
CASKLRTSGNTIYF
>TRBJ1-1|few|.|TRBV5-6
TGTGCCAGCAGCTTTTACAGATTGAACACTGAAGCTTTCTTT
CASSFYRLNTEAFF
>TRBJ2-5|few|TRBD1|TRBV5-1
TGCGCCAGCAGTACAGGGGGCGGAGAGACCCAGTACTTC
CASSTGGGETQYF
>TRBJ2-7|.|TRBD1|TRBV7-9
TGTGCCAGCAGGGACGGGACAGCTTACGAGCAGTACTTC
CASRDGTAYEQYF
>TRBJ2-3|.|TRBD2|TRBV5-8
TGTGCCAGCAGCCTGGGACTAGCGGGGGGATTCTTCACAGATACGCAGTATTTT
CASSLGLAGGFFTDTQYF
>TRBJ2-2|once|TRBD2|TRBV28
TGTGCCAGCAGTTTCCCTACTAGCGGGGGGAACACCGGGGAGCTGTTTTTT
CASSFPTSGGNTGELFF
>TRBJ2-1|once|.|TRBV5-6
TGTGCCAGCAACACCATGGGCAATGAGCAGTTCTTC
CASNTMGNEQFF
>TRBJ2-7|.|TRBD1|TRBV10-2
TGCGCCAGCAGCCTCGGTCAGGGGGCCTACGAGCAGTACTTC
CASSLGQGAYEQYF
>TRBJ2-6|.|.|TRBV19
TGTGCCACCTCCCCAGACGGGGCCAACGTCCTGACTTTC
CATSPDGANVLTF
>TRBJ1-5|.|.|TRBV19
TGTGCCAGTAGTATGTTGTGGGGGAGCAATCAGCCCCAGCATTTT
CASSMLWGSNQPQHF
>TRBJ1-5|.|TRBD1|TRBV7-9
TGTGCCAGCAGCTTAGTAGGGGGCACGGATCAGCCCCAGCATTTT
CASSLVGGTDQPQHF
>TRBJ2-5|.|TRBD1|TRBV5-4
TGTGCCAGCAGCTTGGTGGACAGGACACAAGAGACCCAGTACTTC
CASSLVDRTQETQYF
>TRBJ2-7|.|.|TRBV19
TGTGCCAGTAGTCAACGGGGGGCTGTCGAGCAGTACTTC
CASSQRGAVEQYF
>TRBJ1-2|few|.|TRBV9
TGTGCCAGCAGCCTAGGGCAGGGAGCATTTGGCTACACCTTC
CASSLGQGAFGYTF
>TRBJ2-2|once|.|TRBV10-2
TGCGCCAGCAGTGAATACAGGTCACTTCCCGGGGAGCTGTTTTTT
CASSEYRSLPGELFF
>TRBJ1-2|.|.|TRBV5-6
TGTGCCAGCAGCTCCCGGGACACTCTGAGCGGGGACACCTTC
CASSSRDTLSGDTF
>TRBJ1-5|.|.|TRBV6-1
TGTGCCAGCAGTGTCGTGGCAGAAAGCAATCAGCCCCAGCATTTT
CASSVVAESNQPQHF
>TRBJ2-1|.|.|TRBV19
TGTGCCAGTAGTATCCCAGGGCACAATGAGCAGTTCTTC
CASSIPGHNEQFF
>TRBJ1-5|.|.|TRBV7-3
TGTGCCAGCAGCTTAAGGGGTCAGCCCCAGCATTTT
CASSLRGQPQHF
>TRBJ2-7|.|.|TRBV5-6
TGTGCCAGCAGCGCAGGGGGGGTCTACGAGCAGTACTTC
CASSAGGVYEQYF
>TRBJ1-5|.|TRBD1|TRBV18
TGTGCCAGCTCACAAATAACAGGGGGCGGTCAGCCCCAGCATTTT
CASSQITGGGQPQHF
>TRBJ1-5|.|TRBD1|TRBV5-8
TGTGCCAGCAGCCAACAGGGGGGGGTAGGGGCCCAGCATTTT
CASSQQGGVGAQHF
>TRBJ2-3|.|.|TRBV4-2
TGTGCCAGCAGCCCCTTCTGGGGGGAAACAGATACGCAGTATTTT
CASSPFWGETDTQYF
>TRBJ1-1|.|.|TRBV16
TGTGCCAGCAGCCAATGGACGGGCATGAACACTGAAGCTTTCTTT
CASSQWTGMNTEAFF
>TRBJ1-1|medium-sized|TRBD1|TRBV19
TGTGCCAGCACAGGGGCCGGTGAAGCTTTCTTT
CASTGAGEAFF
>TRBJ1-1|.|.|TRBV5-1
TGCGCCAGCAGCTTGTGGCAGGGAAGGAGAAACACTGAAGCTTTCTTT
CASSLWQGRRNTEAFF
>TRBJ2-2|once|.|TRBV7-2
TGTGCCAGCAGCTTAGCCCCGGGCACCGGGGAGCTGTTTTTT
CASSLAPGTGELFF
>TRBJ2-7|.|.|TRBV7-7
TGTGCTAGCAGCTTAGCTTGGGGGACCCACGAGCAGTACTTC
CASSLAWGTHEQYF
>TRBJ1-1|.|TRBD1|TRBV25-1
TGTGCCAGCAGGGGACAGGGGGCGAGAACTGAAGCTTTCTTT
CASRGQGARTEAFF
>TRBJ1-4|.|.|TRBV5-6
TGTGCCAGCAGCTTGCGGGTAGGGGTTAATGAAAAACTGTTTTTT
CASSLRVGVNEKLFF
>TRBJ2-1|few|.|TRBV28
TGTGCCAGCAGTTTAGGCCAACAGGGTGGGCAGTTCTTC
CASSLGQQGGQFF
>TRBJ1-5|.|TRBD1|TRBV4-2
TGTGCCAGCAGCCGGGGACAGGGGAATCAGCCCCAGCATTTT
CASSRGQGNQPQHF
>TRBJ2-7|.|TRBD1|TRBV5-1
TGCGCCAGCAGTCCAACCGGACAGGGGGCCCACGAGCAGTACTTC
CASSPTGQGAHEQYF
>TRBJ2-7|medium-sized|.|TRBV4-2
TGTGCCAGCAGCCAAGTCGGGGACTACGAGCAGTACTTC
CASSQVGDYEQYF
>TRBJ2-7|.|.|TRBV20-1
TGCAGTGCTAGGCGGACTTACGAGCAGTACTTC
CSARRTYEQYF
>TRBJ2-1|.|.|TRBV27
TGTGCCAGCAGTTCAGACAGGCGGTTAAAGGGCCCGGACAATGAGCAGTTCTTC
CASSSDRRLKGPDNEQFF
>TRBJ1-3|few|.|TRBV30
TGTGCCTGGAAGACAACTGGAAACACCATATATTTT
CAWKTTGNTIYF
>TRBJ2-1|.|TRBD2|TRBV5-5
TGTGCCAGCAGCAGCGCGGGGGGGCTCACCAATGAGCAGTTCTTC
CASSSAGGLTNEQFF
>TRBJ1-2|.|.|TRBV19
TGTGCCAGTAGTGTCCAAGGGGATATCTATGGCTACACCTTC
CASSVQGDIYGYTF
>TRBJ1-4|.|TRBD1|TRBV5-1
TGCGCCAGCAGCTTGGAGGGGGCGCAAGGAGAAAAACTGTTTTTT
CASSLEGAQGEKLFF
>TRBJ2-3|.|.|TRBV5-1
TGCGCCAGCAGCTTGGATCGCGGGGGCGCGGTAGATACGCAGTATTTT
CASSLDRGGAVDTQYF
>TRBJ2-7|few|.|TRBV7-9
TGTGCCAGCAGCTTAAGGGCAGGGGGGTTCTACGAGCAGTACTTC
CASSLRAGGFYEQYF